A selection of T cell receptor beta chains follows, all from one sample in a study of T cell responses to AZD1222 COVID-19 vaccine. Assay: immunoSEQ multiplex PCR; the TCRdb copy retains only in-frame clones and omits some. The data hold some 160,000 clones, with 90% to 95% observed a single time. The source was peripheral blood, collected on day 0 of AZD1222 vaccination. The receptors stem from an adult in good health. CDR3s include the opening cysteine and the closing phenylalanine or tryptophan. The D gene is left open where the match is weak. A clone size is listed for some rows: how often the clone was seen (once, few, many), or a class if it is expanded.

j_call d_call v_call cdr3_length clone_size cdr3_nt cdr3_aa
TRBJ2-7 TRBD2 TRBV7-8 17 - TGTGCCAGCAGCTTGGCACTCCTAGCGGGGGCAAACTACGAGCAGTACTTC CASSLALLAGANYEQYF
TRBJ1-4 TRBD1 TRBV7-2 15 - TGTGCCAGCTCCGGGACAGGGGGCGCGTATGAAAAACTGTTTTTT CASSGTGGAYEKLFF
TRBJ1-6 - TRBV7-9 14 - TGTGCCAGCAGCACCGGAGCTATACATTCACCCCTCCACTTT CASSTGAIHSPLHF
TRBJ1-2 - TRBV6-5 14 - TGTGCCAGCAGTTACTCTATGGAAAACTATGGCTACACCTTC CASSYSMENYGYTF
TRBJ1-4 TRBD1 TRBV28 15 - TGTGCCAGCAGTTTCGGCGGGACAGGGGACGAAAAACTGTTTTTT CASSFGGTGDEKLFF
TRBJ2-7 - TRBV30 13 - TGTGCCTGGAGTTCCAAGACCCCCTACGAGCAGTACTTC CAWSSKTPYEQYF
TRBJ2-2 - TRBV7-9 14 - TGTGCCAGCAGCTTAAATGTGGCCACCGGGGAGCTGTTTTTT CASSLNVATGELFF
TRBJ2-3 - TRBV10-2 13 - TGCGCCACCTTTCCAAGGGGGGCAGATACGCAGTATTTT CATFPRGADTQYF
TRBJ1-4 - TRBV18 15 - TGTGCCAGCTCACCATTAGGGAACATGGGAGAAAAACTGTTTTTT CASSPLGNMGEKLFF
TRBJ1-2 TRBD1 TRBV12-3/TRBV12-4 13 - TGTGCCAGCAGGGTGACAGGGAACTATGGCTACACCTTC CASRVTGNYGYTF
TRBJ1-2 - TRBV6-5 11 few TGTGCCAGCAGTAGACAGGTTGGCTACACCTTC CASSRQVGYTF
TRBJ2-3 - TRBV7-3 14 - TGTGCCAGCAGCTTAACTAGCGGCACAGATACGCAGTATTTT CASSLTSGTDTQYF
TRBJ2-4 - TRBV6-1 13 - TGTGCCAGCAGTGAAGCGACAGAAGGCATTCAGTACTTC CASSEATEGIQYF
TRBJ2-1 - TRBV9 15 - TGTGCCAGCAGCGTAGGGGTGGGGATATACAATGAGCAGTTCTTC CASSVGVGIYNEQFF
TRBJ2-5 TRBD2 TRBV11-2 14 - TGTGCCAGCAGCTCGGGGGGGCCGGGAGAGACCCAGTACTTC CASSSGGPGETQYF
TRBJ2-7 - TRBV20-1 10 - TGCAGTGCTAGAGAGTACGAGCAGTACTTC CSAREYEQYF
TRBJ2-1 - TRBV3-1/TRBV3-2 14 - TGTGCCAGCAGCCAAAGGACTTCCCTCCATGAGCAGTTCTTC CASSQRTSLHEQFF
TRBJ1-1 - TRBV6-5 15 - TGTGCCAGCAGTTACGCTGTGCACATGAACACTGAAGCTTTCTTT CASSYAVHMNTEAFF
TRBJ2-7 TRBD1 TRBV13 14 - TGTGCCAGCAGCGGACAGGACTTACCCTACGAGCAGTACTTC CASSGQDLPYEQYF
TRBJ2-7 TRBD1 TRBV4-1 13 - TGCGCCAGCAGCATGCAGGGGGCCTACGAGCAGTACTTC CASSMQGAYEQYF
TRBJ2-5 - TRBV5-1 14 - TGCGCCAGCAGCTTGGTTCCCAGCCAAGAGACCCAGTACTTC CASSLVPSQETQYF
TRBJ1-5 TRBD1 TRBV2 16 - TGTGCCAGTATCCGGGACAGGGGGCGTGGGAATCAGCCCCAGCATTTT CASIRDRGRGNQPQHF
TRBJ2-3 TRBD2 TRBV4-1 15 - TGCGCCAGCAGCCAACTTTCTAGCGGGGACTACGGGCAGTATTTT CASSQLSSGDYGQYF
TRBJ1-1 - TRBV3-1/TRBV3-2 17 - TGTGCCAGCAGCCAAGCGTCTTGGGGCAGGGGGAACACTGAAGCTTTCTTT CASSQASWGRGNTEAFF
TRBJ1-1 - TRBV5-1 14 - TGCGCCAGCAGCTCCCGGGAGATGAACACTGAAGCTTTCTTT CASSSREMNTEAFF
TRBJ2-5 - TRBV7-9 11 - TGTGCCAGCAGCTCTCTCGAGACCCAGTACTTC CASSSLETQYF
TRBJ2-5 - TRBV9 15 - TGTGCCAGCAGCGTAGACGGGGTCGCGAAAGAGACCCAGTACTTC CASSVDGVAKETQYF
TRBJ1-4 TRBD1 TRBV5-1 18 - TGCGCCAGCAGCTGGAAGGGACAGGGGCTTGCAACTAATGAAAAACTGTTTTTT CASSWKGQGLATNEKLFF
TRBJ2-4 TRBD2 TRBV19 18 - TGTGCCAGTAGTATAGTGGGGTCTAGCGGACTAGCCAAAAACATTCAGTACTTC CASSIVGSSGLAKNIQYF
TRBJ1-6 - TRBV2 11 - TGTGCCACCTCCCTTAATTCGGCCCTCCACTTT CATSLNSALHF
TRBJ2-7 - TRBV5-1 15 - TGCGCCAGCAGTCAAACAGGGGGAGGGAACTACGAGCAGTACTTC CASSQTGGGNYEQYF
TRBJ1-6 TRBD1 TRBV30 16 - TGTGCCTGGAGCTCGAAAGGGGGCACTTATAATTCACCCCTCCACTTT CAWSSKGGTYNSPLHF
TRBJ2-1 TRBD2 TRBV11-3 15 - TGTGCCAGCAGCTTAGCTAGCGGTACCTACAATGAGCAGTTCTTC CASSLASGTYNEQFF
TRBJ2-3 - TRBV6-4 15 - TGTGCCAGCAGTGCGGGGCGGGGCAGCACAGATACGCAGTATTTT CASSAGRGSTDTQYF
TRBJ1-3 - TRBV30 12 once TGTGCCTGGAGAATCTCTGGAAACACCATATATTTT CAWRISGNTIYF
TRBJ2-5 - TRBV19 16 once TGTGCCAGTAGTCCGGAAGCGGGCTCGATTCAAGAGACCCAGTACTTC CASSPEAGSIQETQYF
TRBJ1-1 TRBD1 TRBV7-6 15 - TGTGCCAGCAGGCCGACAGGGATTCTGGGCGCTGAAGCTTTCTTT CASRPTGILGAEAFF
TRBJ1-1 - TRBV10-3 14 once TGTGCCATCAGTAGAGGGCCGGGTGGCACTGAAGCTTTCTTT CAISRGPGGTEAFF
TRBJ1-3 - TRBV6-5 14 - TGTGCCACCCGGACAGCCCGCTCTGGAAACACCATATATTTT CATRTARSGNTIYF
TRBJ2-1 - TRBV7-8 16 - TGTGCCAGCAGCTTAGGTCATCAGGCTACCTACAATGAGCAGTTCTTC CASSLGHQATYNEQFF
TRBJ1-1 - TRBV5-1 13 - TGCGCCAGCAGCCCTTCGTCGGAGACTGAAGCTTTCTTT CASSPSSETEAFF
TRBJ1-1 - TRBV2 14 - TGTGCCAGCACTAGGGACACCTTGAACACTGAAGCTTTCTTT CASTRDTLNTEAFF
TRBJ1-2 - TRBV10-2 14 - TGCGCCAGCCGGCCTCGGGGGAATTCCTATGGCTACACCTTC CASRPRGNSYGYTF
TRBJ2-5 - TRBV29-1 12 - TGCAGCGTTTTGAAGGGAATGGAGACCCAGTACTTC CSVLKGMETQYF
TRBJ2-1 - TRBV7-9 15 - TGTGCCAGCAGCCTTGCGGGAAACTCCTACAATGAGCAGTTCTTC CASSLAGNSYNEQFF
TRBJ1-1 - TRBV7-8 15 - TGTGCCAGCAGCCCCCAAGGCTGGCGGAACACTGAAGCTTTCTTT CASSPQGWRNTEAFF
TRBJ2-1 TRBD1 TRBV30 14 - TGTGCCTGGAGTGCCGGGACAGGGTTCAATGAGCAGTTCTTC CAWSAGTGFNEQFF
TRBJ2-5 TRBD2 TRBV3-1/TRBV3-2 16 - TGTGCCAGCAGCAAAGGCGGACTAGTCACCCCAGAGACCCAGTACTTC CASSKGGLVTPETQYF
TRBJ1-6 - TRBV2 12 - TGTGCCAGCGGGACGGAAAATTCACCCCTCCACTTT CASGTENSPLHF
TRBJ2-1 - TRBV19 13 - TGTGCCAGTAGTGAGGCAGGGAGATATGAGCAGTTCTTC CASSEAGRYEQFF
TRBJ1-1 - TRBV4-2 19 few TGTGCCAGCAGCCAAGAACAGGGAAGGACGTCAGCTTTGAGCACTGAAGCTTTCTTT CASSQEQGRTSALSTEAFF
TRBJ1-1 - TRBV18 13 - TGTGCCAGCTCCCCAGATGAGAGCACTGAAGCTTTCTTT CASSPDESTEAFF
TRBJ1-5 TRBD1 TRBV28 13 - TGTGCCAGCAGACAGGGGGTTTGGCAGCCCCAGCATTTT CASRQGVWQPQHF
TRBJ2-1 - TRBV15 17 - TGTGCCACCAGCAGCGTACTTACAGGGAACTCCTACAATGAGCAGTTCTTC CATSSVLTGNSYNEQFF
TRBJ2-1 - TRBV7-6 15 - TGTGCCAGCAGCTTAATAAACCGGGCTTTGAATGAGCAGTTCTTC CASSLINRALNEQFF